This T cell receptor (beta chain) originates from a study of cytomegalovirus exposure and HLA in healthy donors. Whole-study results and caveats: CMV serostatus was the only immune exposure information that was available. The likely explanation for a cluster of highly shared sequence variants was sequencing artifact.

Germline CDR1 is SGHAT and CDR2 is FQNNGV. The CDR3 has 19 residues. V gave up 7 bases and J gave up 3 bases, with 30 bases separating them. With regard to this clone: Its specificity is unknown.

The PCR was carried out with 60 Vbeta primers and 13 Jbeta primers. Libraries were prepared by immunoSEQ multiplex PCR; TCRdb keeps only in-frame clonotypes and omits some of them. In total, the table holds tens of thousands of clones. The specimen was PBMCs. V is TRBV11-2 and J is TRBJ1-2; the D gene is possibly TRBD1 (6 bases). The sequence was collected from a woman aged 55-70 years in good health and CMV-seronegative. CDR3 DNA: TGTGCCAGCACTATAGGGGGTCGGGCAGGAGCCGCCCGGGACTATGGCTACACCTTC. Protein sequence: CASTIGGRAGAARDYGYTF.